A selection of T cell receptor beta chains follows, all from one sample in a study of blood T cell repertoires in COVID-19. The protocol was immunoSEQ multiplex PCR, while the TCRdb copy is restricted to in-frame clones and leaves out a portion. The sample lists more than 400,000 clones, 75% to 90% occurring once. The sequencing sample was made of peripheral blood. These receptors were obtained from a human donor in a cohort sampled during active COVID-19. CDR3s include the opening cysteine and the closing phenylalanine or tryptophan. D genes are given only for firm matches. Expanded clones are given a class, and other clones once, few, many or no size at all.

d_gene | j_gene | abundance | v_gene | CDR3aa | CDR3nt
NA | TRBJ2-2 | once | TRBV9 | CASSLHNTGELFF | TGTGCCAGCAGCTTACATAACACCGGGGAGCTGTTTTTT
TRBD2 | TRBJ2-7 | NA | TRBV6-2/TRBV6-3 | CASSYPGASGRDYEQYF | TGTGCCAGCAGTTACCCAGGTGCTAGCGGGCGAGATTACGAGCAGTACTTC
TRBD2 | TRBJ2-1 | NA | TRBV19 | CASSISAGVNEQFF | TGTGCCAGTAGTATTTCAGCGGGAGTCAATGAGCAGTTCTTC
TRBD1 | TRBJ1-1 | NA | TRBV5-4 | CASSSYRDRATEAFF | TGTGCCAGCAGCTCTTACCGGGACAGGGCCACTGAAGCTTTCTTT
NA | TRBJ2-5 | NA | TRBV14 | CASSQDRGRQTQYF | TGTGCCAGCAGCCAAGATCGGGGTAGGCAGACCCAGTACTTC
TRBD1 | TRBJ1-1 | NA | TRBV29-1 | CSVGWTGYTEAFF | TGCAGCGTGGGATGGACAGGGTACACTGAAGCTTTCTTT
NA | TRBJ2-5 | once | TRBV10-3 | CAISESSLDYRGETQYF | TGTGCCATCAGTGAGTCGAGCTTAGACTATCGCGGAGAGACCCAGTACTTC
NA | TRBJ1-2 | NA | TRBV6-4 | CASSDSASNYGYTF | TGTGCCAGCAGTGACTCAGCTTCTAACTATGGCTACACCTTC
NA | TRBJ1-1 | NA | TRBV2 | CASSLPTGSDTEAFF | TGTGCCAGCAGCCTACCAACAGGGTCCGACACTGAAGCTTTCTTT
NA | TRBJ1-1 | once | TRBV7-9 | CASSLLRLEAFF | TGTGCCAGCAGCTTGTTGCGTCTTGAAGCTTTCTTT
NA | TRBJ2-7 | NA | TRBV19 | CARGDTSYEQYF | TGTGCCAGGGGCGACACCTCCTACGAGCAGTACTTC
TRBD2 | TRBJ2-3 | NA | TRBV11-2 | CASSLDFGLAGESTDTQYF | TGTGCCAGCAGCTTAGATTTCGGTCTAGCGGGAGAATCCACAGATACGCAGTATTTT
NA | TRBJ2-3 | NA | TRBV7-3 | CASSPSGDTQYF | TGTGCCAGCAGCCCTTCAGGAGATACGCAGTATTTT
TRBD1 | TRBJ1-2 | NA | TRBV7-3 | CASSPQGTGVDGYTF | TGTGCCAGCAGCCCGCAAGGGACAGGGGTGGATGGCTACACCTTC
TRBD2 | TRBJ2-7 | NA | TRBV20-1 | CSASTSGYEQYF | TGCAGTGCCAGTACTAGCGGTTACGAGCAGTACTTC
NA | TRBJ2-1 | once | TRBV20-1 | CSAPRLVEQFF | TGCAGTGCCCCAAGGCTAGTTGAGCAGTTCTTC
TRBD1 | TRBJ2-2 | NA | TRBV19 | CASRFDRGTGELFF | TGTGCCAGTAGGTTTGACAGGGGAACCGGGGAGCTGTTTTTT
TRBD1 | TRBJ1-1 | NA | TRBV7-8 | CASSSPGTAPNTEAFF | TGTGCCAGCAGCTCTCCCGGGACAGCTCCGAACACTGAAGCTTTCTTT
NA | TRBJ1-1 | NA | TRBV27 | CASSKSGDRNTEAFF | TGTGCCAGCAGTAAAAGTGGAGACAGGAACACTGAAGCTTTCTTT
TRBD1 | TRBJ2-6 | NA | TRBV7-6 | CASTLGGGSGANVLTF | TGTGCCAGCACCTTAGGGGGCGGCTCTGGGGCCAACGTCCTGACTTTC
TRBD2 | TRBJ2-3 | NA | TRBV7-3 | CASSPWGGNTDTQYF | TGTGCCAGCAGCCCCTGGGGGGGAAACACAGATACGCAGTATTTT
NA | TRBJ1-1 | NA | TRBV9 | CASSVVGATTEAFF | TGTGCCAGCAGCGTAGTGGGGGCGACTACAGAAGCTTTCTTT
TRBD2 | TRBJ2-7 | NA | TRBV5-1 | CASSLRLAGLYEQYF | TGCGCCAGCAGCTTGAGACTAGCGGGATTATACGAGCAGTACTTC
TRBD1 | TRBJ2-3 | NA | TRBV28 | CASSYRTGVSTDTQYF | TGTGCCAGCAGTTACCGAACAGGGGTCAGCACAGATACGCAGTATTTT
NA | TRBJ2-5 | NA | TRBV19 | CASSPQIGRRDETQYF | TGTGCCAGTAGCCCCCAAATTGGGCGGAGGGATGAGACCCAGTACTTC
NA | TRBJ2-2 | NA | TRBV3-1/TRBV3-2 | CASSQKGTNTGELFF | TGTGCCAGCAGCCAAAAGGGGACGAACACCGGGGAGCTGTTTTTT
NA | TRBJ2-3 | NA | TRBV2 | CASIELGTQYF | TGTGCCAGCATTGAACTCGGTACGCAGTATTTT